This TCR beta chain emerged from a study of blood T cell repertoires in COVID-19. The overall study: Samples of COVID-19 (acute and convalescent) were obtained from the United States, Italy and Spain. T cells, B-cell-depleted T cells, or PBMCs provided the cDNA or gDNA that served as material.

The CDR3 spans 16 residues. Trimming cost V 6 bases and J 1 base, with 16 bases left between them. Germline lookup yields CDR1 SNHLY and CDR2 FYNNEI. Authors' methods: By means of reference gene primer amplification, nucleated cell counts were estimated. Clones were sequenced by immunoSEQ multiplex PCR, and TCRdb holds only the in-frame ones, with some missing. V, J and clone size are taken as reported in that table, and D and trimming were inferred from the DNA itself. The sample records some 250,000 clones, 75% to 90% being singletons. The material sequenced was peripheral blood. This chain links TRBV2 with TRBJ2-1; tentatively, D is TRBD2 (6 bases). The clonotype originates from a man younger than 45 with active or convalescent COVID-19. The chain's CDR3 is CASSDRESRSYNEQFF. The CDR3 DNA reads as TGTGCCAGCAGCGACCGGGAGAGTAGGTCCTACAATGAGCAGTTCTTC.